A single TCR beta chain is shown here with its context. What it binds is not known. This CDR3 is built from 13 residues. V was clipped by 8 bases and J by 2 bases, with 13 bases between them. The source of the sample is a study of identical twins. MiXCR, run by TCRdb on the 5' RACE reads, gives a single entry per CDR3 protein. The sample lists some 790,000 distinct CDR3 sequences; roughly 18% were seen once. Study-level findings and limits: Where beta out-of-frame sequences were concerned, excess twin sharing was weaker.

These same data were also listed under a study on T cells expressing NK-cell markers. Per that paper: Dominant NKG2C+ clonotypes accounted for about 1.0-8% of CD8+ T cells in about six donors.

The sequencing input was PBMCs. The sequence derives from a woman in her late teens or twenties in good health. This chain joins TRBV12-3 or TRBV12-4 and TRBJ2-7; D remains unclear. The CDR3 nucleotides read TGTGCCAGCCGCCAAAGGATAGCCTACGAGCAGTACTTC. It is translated as CASRQRIAYEQYF.